This T cell receptor (beta chain) was documented in a study of blood T cell repertoires in COVID-19. Study-level information: Italy, Spain and the United States were the sources of the convalescent and acute COVID-19 samples. T cells, B-cell-depleted T cells, or PBMCs supplied cDNA or gDNA.

This clone was seen only a few times. Methods used by the authors: Nucleated cell number was recorded as an estimate derived from reference gene primer amplification. Clones were read by immunoSEQ multiplex PCR, and TCRdb kept only the in-frame ones, dropping some. V and J calls and clone size follow that table, whereas D and trimming were derived from the DNA. Counted here are about 520,000 clones, 70% to 90% occurring once; the ten biggest clones make up approximately 3.2%. Germline CDR1 reads MNHEY; CDR2 reads SMNVEV (reference sequence). J lost 0 bases, V lost 2 bases, and 10 bases had no gene match. There are 19 residues in the CDR3.

The sample consisted of peripheral blood. The sequence derives from a human donor in a cohort sampled during active COVID-19. The V and J genes are TRBV27 and TRBJ1-1; TRBD1 matches at 12 bases. The CDR3, as DNA: TGTGCCAGCAGTTTAGGGTGGGACAGGGGGCGTAGGCTGAACACTGAAGCTTTCTTT. Encoded protein: CASSLGWDRGRRLNTEAFF.